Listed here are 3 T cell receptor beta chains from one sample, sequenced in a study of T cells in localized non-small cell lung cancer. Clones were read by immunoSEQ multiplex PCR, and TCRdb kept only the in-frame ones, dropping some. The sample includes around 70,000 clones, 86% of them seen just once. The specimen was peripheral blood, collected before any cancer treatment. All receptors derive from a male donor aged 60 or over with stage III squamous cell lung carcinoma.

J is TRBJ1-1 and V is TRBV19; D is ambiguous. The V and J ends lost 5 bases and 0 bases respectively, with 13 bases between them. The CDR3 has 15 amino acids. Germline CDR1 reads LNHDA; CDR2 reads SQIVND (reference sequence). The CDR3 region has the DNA TGTGCCAGTAGTCTGAGACCCGCGGTGAACACTGAAGCTTTCTTT. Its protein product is CASSLRPAVNTEAFF.

The CDR3 loop is CSALEGYGYTF. The DNA for the CDR3 is TGCAGTGCCTTAGAAGGGTATGGCTACACCTTC. The chain combines TRBV20-1 with TRBJ1-2; D gene uncertain. CDR3 length equals 11 residues. Germline CDR1 is DFQATT and CDR2 is SNEGSKA (reference sequence). V was trimmed by 6 bases and J by 5 bases, leaving 10 bases between them.

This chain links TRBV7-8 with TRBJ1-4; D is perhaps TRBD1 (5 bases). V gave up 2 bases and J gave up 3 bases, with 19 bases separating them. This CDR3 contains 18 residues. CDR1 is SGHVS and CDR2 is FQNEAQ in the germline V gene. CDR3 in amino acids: CASSLIGAEFGPNEKLFF. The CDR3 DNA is TGTGCCAGCAGCTTAATAGGGGCTGAATTTGGGCCTAATGAAAAACTGTTTTTT.